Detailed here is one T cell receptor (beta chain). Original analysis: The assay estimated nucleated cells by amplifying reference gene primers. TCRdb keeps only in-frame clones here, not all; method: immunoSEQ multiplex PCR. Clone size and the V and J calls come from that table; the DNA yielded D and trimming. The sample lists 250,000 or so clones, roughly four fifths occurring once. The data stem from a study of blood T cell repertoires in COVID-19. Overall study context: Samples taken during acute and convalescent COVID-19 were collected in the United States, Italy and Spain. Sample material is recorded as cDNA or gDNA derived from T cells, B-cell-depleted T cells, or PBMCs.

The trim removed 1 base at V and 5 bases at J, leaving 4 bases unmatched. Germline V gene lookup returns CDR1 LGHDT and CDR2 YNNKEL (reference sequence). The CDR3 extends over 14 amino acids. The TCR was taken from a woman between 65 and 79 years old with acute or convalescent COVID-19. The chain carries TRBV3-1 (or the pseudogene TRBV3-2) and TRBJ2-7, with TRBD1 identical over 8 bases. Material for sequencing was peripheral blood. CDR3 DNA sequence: TGTGCCAGCAGCCAAGCGACAGGGGTCAACGAGCAGTACTTC. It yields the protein CASSQATGVNEQYF.